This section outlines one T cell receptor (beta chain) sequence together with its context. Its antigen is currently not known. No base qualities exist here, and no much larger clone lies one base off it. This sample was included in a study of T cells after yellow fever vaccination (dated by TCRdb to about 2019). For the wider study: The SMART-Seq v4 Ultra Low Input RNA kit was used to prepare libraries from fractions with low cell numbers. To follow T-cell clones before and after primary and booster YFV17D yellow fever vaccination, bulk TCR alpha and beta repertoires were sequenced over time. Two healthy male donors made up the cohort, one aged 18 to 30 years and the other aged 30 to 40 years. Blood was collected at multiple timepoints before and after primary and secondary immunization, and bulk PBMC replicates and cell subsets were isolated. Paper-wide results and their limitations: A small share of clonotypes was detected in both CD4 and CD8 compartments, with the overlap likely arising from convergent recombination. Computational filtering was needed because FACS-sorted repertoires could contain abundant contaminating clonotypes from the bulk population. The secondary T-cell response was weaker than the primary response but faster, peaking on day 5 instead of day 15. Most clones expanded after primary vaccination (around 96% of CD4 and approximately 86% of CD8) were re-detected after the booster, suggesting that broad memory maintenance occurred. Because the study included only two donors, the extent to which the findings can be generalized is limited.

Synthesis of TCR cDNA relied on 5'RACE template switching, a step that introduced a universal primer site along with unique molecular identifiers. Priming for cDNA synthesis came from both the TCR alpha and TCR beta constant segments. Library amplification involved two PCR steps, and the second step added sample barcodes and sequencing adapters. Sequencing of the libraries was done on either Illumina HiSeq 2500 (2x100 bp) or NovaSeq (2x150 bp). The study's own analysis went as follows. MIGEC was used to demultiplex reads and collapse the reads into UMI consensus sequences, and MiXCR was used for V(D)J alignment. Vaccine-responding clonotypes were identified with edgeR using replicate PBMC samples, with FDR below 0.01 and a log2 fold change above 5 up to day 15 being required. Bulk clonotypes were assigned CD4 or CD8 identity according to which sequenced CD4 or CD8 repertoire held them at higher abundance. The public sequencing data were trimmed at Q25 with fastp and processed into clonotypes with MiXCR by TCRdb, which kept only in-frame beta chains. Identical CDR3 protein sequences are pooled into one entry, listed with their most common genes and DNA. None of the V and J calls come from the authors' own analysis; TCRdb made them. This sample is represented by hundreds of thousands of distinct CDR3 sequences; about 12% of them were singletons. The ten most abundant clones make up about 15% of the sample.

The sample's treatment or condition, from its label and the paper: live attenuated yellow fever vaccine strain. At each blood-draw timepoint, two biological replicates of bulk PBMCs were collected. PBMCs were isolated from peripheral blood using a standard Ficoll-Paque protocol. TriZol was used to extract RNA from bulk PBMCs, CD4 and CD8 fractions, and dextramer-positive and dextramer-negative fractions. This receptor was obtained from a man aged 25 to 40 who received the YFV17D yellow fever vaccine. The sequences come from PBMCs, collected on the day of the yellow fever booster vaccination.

The CDR3 sequence is CASSTTGPPNTEAFF. The sequenced DNA: TGTGCCAGCAGCACTACGGGACCGCCGAACACTGAAGCTTTCTTT. The sequence joins TRBV5-4 to TRBJ1-1; the D gene is possibly TRBD1, with 5 bases matching. From a lookup of the germline V gene (reference sequence), CDR1 and CDR2 are SGHNT and YYREEE. V was cut back by 4 bases and J by 1 base, leaving a gap of 14 bases between them. Measured from the cysteine to the phenylalanine, the CDR3 is 15 residues long. Kept here is only the CDR3 DNA, which spans 45 bases and is read in frame from base 1. When the CDR3 is completed using the reference TRBV5-4 and TRBJ1-1 genes on either side, the full variable domain is ETGVTQSPTHLIKTRGQQVTLRCSSQSGHNTVSWYQQALGQGPQFIFQYYREEENGRGNFPPRFSGLQFPNYSSELNVNALELDDSALYLCASSTTGPPNTEAFFGQGTRLTVV.